The entry below describes one TCR beta chain. Patients of the Seattle cohort, enrolled during active infection, were followed longitudinally. The sample belongs to a study of blood T cell repertoires in COVID-19. Whole-study context: PBMCs, B-cell-depleted T cells, or T cells provided the cDNA or gDNA that made up the material.

Authors' data handling: How many nucleated cells were present was estimated from reference gene primer amplification. The method was immunoSEQ multiplex PCR; TCRdb's version includes in-frame clones alone and lacks a portion of them. V and J calls and clone size are those listed in that table; D and trimming were worked out from the DNA. There are about 82,000 clones in the sample; about 78% occur only once, and roughly a third lies in the top ten. CDR3 length: 18 residues. The germline gives CDR1 SGHRS, CDR2 YFSETQ. Trimming took 4 bases from V and 7 from J; bases not matched to a gene: 18. This TCR came from a man between 60 and 75 years old with COVID-19, enrolled during active disease. The sample taken for sequencing was peripheral blood. The chain recombines TRBV5-1 with TRBJ2-1; TRBD2 matches 9 bases. The CDR3 sequence is CASSLEPQGLAGSNEQFF. As DNA, the CDR3 is TGCGCCAGCAGCCTTGAGCCCCAGGGTCTAGCGGGATCTAATGAGCAGTTCTTC.